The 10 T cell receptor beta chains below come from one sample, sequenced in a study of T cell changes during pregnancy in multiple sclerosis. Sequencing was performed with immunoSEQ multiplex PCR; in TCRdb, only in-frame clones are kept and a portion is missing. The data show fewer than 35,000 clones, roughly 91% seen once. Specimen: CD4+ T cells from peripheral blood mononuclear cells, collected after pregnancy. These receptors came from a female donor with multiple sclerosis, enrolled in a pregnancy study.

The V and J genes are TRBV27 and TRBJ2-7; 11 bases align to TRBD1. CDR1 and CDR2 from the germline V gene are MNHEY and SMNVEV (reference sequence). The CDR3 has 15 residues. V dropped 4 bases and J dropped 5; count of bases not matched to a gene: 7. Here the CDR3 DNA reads TGTGCCAGCAGTTCCCCGGGACAGGGGGTGGACGAGCAGTACTTC. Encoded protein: CASSSPGQGVDEQYF.

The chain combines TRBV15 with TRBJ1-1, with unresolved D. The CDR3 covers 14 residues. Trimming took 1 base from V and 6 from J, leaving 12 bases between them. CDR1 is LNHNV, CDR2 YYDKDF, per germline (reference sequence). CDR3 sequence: CATSRGGLDPEAFF. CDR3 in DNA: TGTGCCACCAGCAGAGGTGGTCTAGACCCTGAAGCTTTCTTT.

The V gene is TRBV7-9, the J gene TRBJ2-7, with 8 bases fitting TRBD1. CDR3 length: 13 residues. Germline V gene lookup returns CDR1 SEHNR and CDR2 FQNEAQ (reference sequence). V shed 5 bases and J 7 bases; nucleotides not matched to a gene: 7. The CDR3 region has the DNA TGTGCCAGCAGCCTGACAGGGGCGGGAGAGCAGTACTTC. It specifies CASSLTGAGEQYF.

The CDR3 reads CSATRDTEQFF. CDR3 in DNA: TGCAGTGCCACTCGGGACACTGAGCAGTTCTTC. The rearrangement links TRBV20-1 to TRBJ2-1; possible D gene TRBD1, 6 bases. CDR3 length: 11 residues. V lost 6 bases and J 9 bases, leaving 12 bases between the germline ends. The V gene's germline CDR1 is DFQATT and CDR2 SNEGSKA (reference sequence).

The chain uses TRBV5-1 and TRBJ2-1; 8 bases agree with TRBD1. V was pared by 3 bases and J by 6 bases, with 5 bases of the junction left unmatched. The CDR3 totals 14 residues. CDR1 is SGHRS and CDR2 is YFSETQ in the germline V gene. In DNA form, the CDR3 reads TGCGCCAGCAGCTCGGACAGGGTAGGCAATGAGCAGTTCTTC. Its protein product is CASSSDRVGNEQFF.

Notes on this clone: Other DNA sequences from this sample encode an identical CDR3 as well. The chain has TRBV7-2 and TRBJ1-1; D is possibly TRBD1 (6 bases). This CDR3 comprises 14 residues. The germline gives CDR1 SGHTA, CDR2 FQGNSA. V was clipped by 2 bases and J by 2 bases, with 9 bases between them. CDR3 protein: CASSLLGANTEAFF. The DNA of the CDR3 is TGTGCCAGCAGCTTATTGGGGGCCAACACTGAAGCTTTCTTT.

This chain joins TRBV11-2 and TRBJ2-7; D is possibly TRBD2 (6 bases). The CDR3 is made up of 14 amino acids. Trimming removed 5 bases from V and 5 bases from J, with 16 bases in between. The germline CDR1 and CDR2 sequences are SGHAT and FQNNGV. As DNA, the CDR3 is TGTGCCAGCAGCCCCTACAGCGGGCGGGACGAGCAGTACTTC. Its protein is CASSPYSGRDEQYF.

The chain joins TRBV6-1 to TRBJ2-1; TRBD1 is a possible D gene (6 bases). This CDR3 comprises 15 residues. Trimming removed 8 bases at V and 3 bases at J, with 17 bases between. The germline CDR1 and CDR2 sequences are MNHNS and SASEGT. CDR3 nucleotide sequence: TGTGCCAGCCTAACGGTGAGGGGGAGCTACAATGAGCAGTTCTTC. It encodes CASLTVRGSYNEQFF.

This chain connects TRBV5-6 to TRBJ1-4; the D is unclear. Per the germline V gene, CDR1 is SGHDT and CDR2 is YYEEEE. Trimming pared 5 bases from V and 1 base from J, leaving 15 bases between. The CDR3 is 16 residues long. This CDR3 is CASSRRVFGTNEKLFF. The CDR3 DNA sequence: TGTGCCAGCAGTAGGAGGGTCTTTGGAACTAATGAAAAACTGTTTTTT.

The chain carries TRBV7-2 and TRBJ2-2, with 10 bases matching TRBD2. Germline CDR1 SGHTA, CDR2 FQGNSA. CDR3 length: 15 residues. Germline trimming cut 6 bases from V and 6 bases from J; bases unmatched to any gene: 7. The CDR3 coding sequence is TGTGCCAGCAGGGCCGGGACTAGCGTCCCCGGGGAGCTGTTTTTT. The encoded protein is CASRAGTSVPGELFF.